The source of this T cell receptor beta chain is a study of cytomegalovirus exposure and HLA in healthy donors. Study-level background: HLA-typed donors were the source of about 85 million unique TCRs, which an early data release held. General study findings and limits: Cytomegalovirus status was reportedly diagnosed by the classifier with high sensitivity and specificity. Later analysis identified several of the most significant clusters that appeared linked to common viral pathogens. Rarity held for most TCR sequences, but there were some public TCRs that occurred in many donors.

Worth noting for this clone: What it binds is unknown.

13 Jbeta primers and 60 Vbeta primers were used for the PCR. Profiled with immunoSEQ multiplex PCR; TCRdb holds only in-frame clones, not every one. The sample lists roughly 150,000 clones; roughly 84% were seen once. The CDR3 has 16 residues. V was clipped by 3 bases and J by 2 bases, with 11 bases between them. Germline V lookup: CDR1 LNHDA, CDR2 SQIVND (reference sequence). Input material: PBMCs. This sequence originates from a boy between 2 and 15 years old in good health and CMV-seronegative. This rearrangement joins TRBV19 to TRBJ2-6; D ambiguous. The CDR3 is CASSIDSVPGANVLTF. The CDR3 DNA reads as TGTGCCAGTAGTATTGATTCGGTACCTGGGGCCAACGTCCTGACTTTC.